This T cell receptor beta chain stems from a study of a mutant IDH1 vaccine in newly diagnosed glioma. The time point is: baseline, week 1 (first vaccination visit). The treatment here: pre-vaccination baseline after standard-of-care therapy. Repertoires were generated with immunoSEQ multiplex PCR, while TCRdb's copy carries only in-frame clones and drops some. This sample has about 100,000 clones; just under 80% occur once, and the top ten carry less than 9.5%. Here the sequenced sample was PBMCs, taken from a glioma patient treated with radiotherapy, temozolomide or both. This clonotype originated in a man aged 35 to 55 with glioma.

CDR3 coding DNA: TGTGCCAGCAGGTTAACAGGGGGCGGAGAGACCCAGTACTTC. Protein product: CASRLTGGGETQYF. This chain connects TRBV11-2 to TRBJ2-5, with 9 bases aligning to TRBD1. Germline V gene sequence: CDR1 SGHAT, CDR2 FQNNGV. CDR3 length: 14 residues. Losses at the gene ends were 6 bases for V and 4 bases for J; bases not matched to a gene: 6.